The 15 T cell receptor beta chains below were found in one sample sequenced in a study of cytomegalovirus exposure and HLA in healthy donors. With 60 Vbeta and 13 Jbeta primers, the PCR was carried out. Sequencing used immunoSEQ multiplex PCR; TCRdb keeps in-frame clones, though not all of them. The profile shows under 200,000 clones, approximately 88% of them singletons. Sequenced: PBMCs. The source is a boy aged 5 to 17 in good health and CMV-seronegative.

The chain couples TRBV5-1 to TRBJ2-7; 8 bases agree with TRBD1. Trimming at V came to 3 bases and at J to 1 base, leaving 3 bases not matched to a gene. Germline assignment: CDR1 SGHRS and CDR2 YFSETQ. The CDR3 totals 14 residues. The CDR3 reads CASSWRQGSYEQYF. The CDR3 DNA reads TGCGCCAGCAGCTGGCGACAGGGGTCCTACGAGCAGTACTTC.

The chain employs TRBV5-1 and TRBJ2-7; 7 nucleotides align to TRBD1. The junction had 14 bases not matched to a gene; V was cut back by 6 bases and J by 2 bases. CDR3 size: 16 residues. Germline CDR1 SGHRS, CDR2 YFSETQ. The CDR3: CASTLGISDRPYEQYF. CDR3 nucleotide sequence: TGCGCCAGCACCCTGGGTATTTCGGACAGGCCCTACGAGCAGTACTTC.

V is TRBV5-6 and J is TRBJ2-1, with D tentatively TRBD1 (6 bases). The CDR3 length is 16 residues. Trimming took 4 bases from V and 5 from J, leaving 19 bases between them. From germline, CDR1 is SGHDT and CDR2 YYEEEE. CDR3 loop: CASSPTLGQFHNEQFF. DNA for the CDR3: TGTGCCAGCAGCCCCACCCTCGGACAGTTCCACAATGAGCAGTTCTTC.

The rearrangement joins TRBV10-3 to TRBJ2-5, with a weak D call TRBD2 (6 bases). The length of the CDR3 is 14 residues. Germline V gene sequence: CDR1 ENHRY, CDR2 SYGVKD. V lost 0 bases to trimming and J lost 5 bases, with 10 bases between them. The DNA for the CDR3 is TGTGCCATCAGTGAGTCGGGGGGTTCGGAGACCCAGTACTTC. Translating it yields CAISESGGSETQYF.

The chain joins TRBV7-2 to TRBJ2-1, with a tentative D call TRBD1 (5 bases). V was cut by 2 bases and J by 6 bases, with 17 bases left in between. The germline gives CDR1 SGHTA, CDR2 FQGNSA. The CDR3 is made up of 16 amino acids. CDR3 in DNA: TGTGCCAGCAGCTTATATTTGCAGGGTCGGTTCAATGAGCAGTTCTTC. It encodes CASSLYLQGRFNEQFF. Using reference TRBV7-2 and TRBJ2-1 for the parts outside the CDR3, the full variable domain is GAGVSQSPSNKVTEKGKDVELRCDPISGHTALYWYRQSLGQGLEFLIYFQGNSAPDKSGLPSDRFSAERTGGSVSTLTIQRTQQEDSAVYLCASSLYLQGRFNEQFFGPGTRLTVL.

J is TRBJ2-2 and V is TRBV2; maybe TRBD2 (5 bases). The V gene lost 3 bases and the J gene lost 4 bases, with 9 bases spanning the gap. The CDR3 extends over 14 amino acids. CDR1 is SNHLY, CDR2 FYNNEI, per germline. This CDR3 is CASSDRTLTGELFF. CDR3 bases: TGTGCCAGCAGTGACCGGACTCTCACCGGGGAGCTGTTTTTT.

The CDR3 protein is CASTADSYEQYF. The DNA of the CDR3 is TGTGCCAGCACGGCGGACTCCTACGAGCAGTACTTC. The chain employs TRBV2 and TRBJ2-7, with D unresolved. CDR3 length equals 12 residues. From germline, CDR1 is SNHLY and CDR2 FYNNEI. Trimming took off 7 bases at V and 0 bases at J, with 7 bases between the two ends.

This clone was detected only a few times. The V call is TRBV7-3, the J call TRBJ2-1; 10 bases are a match to TRBD2. CDR3 size: 15 residues. Germline CDR1 is SGHTA and CDR2 is FQGTGA. Trimming took 3 bases from V and 2 from J; bases not matched to a gene: 1. The DNA of the CDR3 is TGTGCCAGCAGCTTCCTAGCGGGGGCCTACAATGAGCAGTTCTTC. It codes for CASSFLAGAYNEQFF.

This chain uses TRBV2 with TRBJ2-5; 10 nucleotides align to TRBD2. The J call may be wrong; the DNA end is better matched by TRBJ2-7. The CDR3 contains 15 residues. The germline V gene has CDR1 SNHLY and CDR2 FYNNEI. DNA of the CDR3: TGTGCCAGCAGTGGCGATAGCGGGGGGTTCTACGAGCAGTACTTC. Encoded protein: CASSGDSGGFYEQYF.

DNA for the CDR3: TGTGCCACCCAATCCGGGGGCACAGATACGCAGTATTTT. This encodes CATQSGGTDTQYF. V and J are TRBV6-5 and TRBJ2-3, with a weak D call TRBD2 (5 bases). The V end lost 10 bases, the J end lost 1 base, and 12 bases lay between the germline ends. This CDR3 is built from 13 residues. Germline CDR1 is MNHEY and CDR2 is SVGAGI.

This chain joins TRBV28 and TRBJ1-1; 7 bases are a match to TRBD1. With V trimmed by 4 bases and J by 1 base, 3 bases remained unmatched. Germline assignment: CDR1 MDHEN and CDR2 SYDVKM. CDR3 size: 14 residues. CDR3 nucleotide sequence: TGTGCCAGCAGTTACAGGGGAAGGAACACTGAAGCTTTCTTT. Amino acids: CASSYRGRNTEAFF.

The CDR3 region has the DNA TGCGCCAGCAGCCAAGCCCTAAACGGCGAGCAGTACTTC. This sequence encodes CASSQALNGEQYF. V usage is TRBV4-3 and J usage is TRBJ2-7, with D hard to call. The germline gives CDR1 LGHNA, CDR2 YSLEER. V was pared by 1 base and J by 6 bases, with 10 bases between. There are 13 residues in the CDR3.

The genes are TRBV5-1 and TRBJ1-5; D perhaps matches TRBD1 (5 bases). Germline values: CDR1 SGHRS, CDR2 YFSETQ. The V end was cut by 0 bases, the J end by 8 bases, with 9 bases between. The CDR3 totals 13 residues. In DNA, the CDR3 is TGCGCCAGCAGCTTGGAAGGGGTGGAGCCCCAGCATTTT. Residues: CASSLEGVEPQHF.

This clone was recorded a few times. This chain connects TRBV4-1 to TRBJ1-2; D is ambiguous. The CDR3 has 14 amino acids. Trimming took 1 base from V and 1 from J, leaving 7 bases between them. Per germline, CDR1 MGHRA and CDR2 YSYEKL. DNA for the CDR3: TGCGCCAGCAGCCAAGCCCAGAATAACTATGGCTACACCTTC. It yields the protein CASSQAQNNYGYTF.

Written as DNA, the CDR3 is TGCGCCAGCAGCCAAGAATCCAGGGGTAGTTACGAAAAACTGTTTTTT. This sequence encodes CASSQESRGSYEKLFF. The gene calls are TRBV4-3 and TRBJ1-4; D is possibly TRBD1 (6 bases). V was shortened by 0 bases and J by 8 bases, with 16 bases between the two germline ends. Germline-derived CDR1 and CDR2 are LGHNA and YSLEER. This CDR3 spans 16 amino acids.